Listed here are 30 T cell receptor beta chains from one sample, sequenced in a study of glioma-infiltrating T cells after dendritic cell vaccination (dated by TCRdb to about 2016). Per the publication, the time point label means: after dendritic cell vaccination, including at tumor progression/relapse. The library was made by the immunoSEQ multiplex PCR assay. The immuneACCESS repertoire file appears here via TCRdb, limited to in-frame rearrangements. These files lack a portion of the clones; in checked studies, under half of the deficit traces to unresolved V genes, and the cause of the others is not known. The sample table shows approximately 24,000 clones, and roughly nine tenths are seen once. In total, the top ten clones hold 2.5% to 3% of the sample. Here the sequenced sample was blood, taken after dendritic cell vaccination. These receptor sequences come from a human donor with glioblastoma.

The chain links TRBV5-6 to TRBJ1-1; 8 positions match TRBD1. Per the germline V gene, CDR1 is SGHDT and CDR2 is YYEEEE. With 0 bases clipped from V and 1 base from J, the junction kept 2 bases outside the gene matches. CDR3 size: 15 residues. CDR3 loop: CASSLADRENTEAFF. In DNA, the CDR3 is TGTGCCAGCAGCTTGGCGGACAGGGAGAACACTGAAGCTTTCTTT. The full variable domain, with the rest looked up from reference TRBV5-6 and TRBJ1-1, is DAGVTQSPTHLIKTRGQQVTLRCSPKSGHDTVSWYQQALGQGPQFIFQYYEEEERQRGNFPDRFSGHQFPNYSSELNVNALLLGDSALYLCASSLADRENTEAFFGQGTRLTVV.

The V gene is TRBV6-1, the J gene TRBJ1-5, with D possibly being TRBD1 (6 bases). The CDR3 is 17 amino acids. Germline loops: CDR1 MNHNS, CDR2 SASEGT. V was pared by 2 bases and J by 5 bases, with 19 bases between. This CDR3 reads CASSEMRQVETYQPQHF. The CDR3 DNA reads as TGTGCCAGCAGTGAAATGAGACAGGTAGAAACGTATCAGCCCCAGCATTTT.

The chain has TRBV6-6 and TRBJ2-5, with 9 bases lining up with TRBD1. With 6 bases clipped from V and 5 bases from J, the junction kept 10 bases outside the gene matches. The CDR3 spans 15 residues. The V gene's germline CDR1 is MNHNY and CDR2 SVGAGI (reference sequence). The CDR3 nucleotides are TGTGCCAGCAGGTACCGGGACAGGGAAGGGGAGACCCAGTACTTC. Protein sequence: CASRYRDREGETQYF.

This clone has a single count. The gene calls are TRBV4-1 and TRBJ2-5; 9 bases fit TRBD1. The length of the CDR3 is 18 residues. Trimming at V came to 3 bases and at J to 5 bases, leaving 16 bases not matched to a gene. In germline, CDR1 is MGHRA, CDR2 YSYEKL. CDR3 in DNA: TGCGCCAGCAGCCAGGACCGGACCGGGACAGGGTTCTCTGAGACCCAGTACTTC. It translates to CASSQDRTGTGFSETQYF.

This chain connects TRBV19 to TRBJ2-2; D may be TRBD2 (5 bases). Trimming cost V 7 bases and J 2 bases, with 11 bases left between them. This CDR3 has 14 amino acids. The germline CDR1 and CDR2 sequences are LNHDA and SQIVND (reference sequence). CDR3 sequence: CASMRLKNTGELFF. In DNA form, the CDR3 reads TGTGCCAGTATGAGACTAAAAAACACCGGGGAGCTGTTTTTT.

This clone was found once. The same CDR3 also results from other DNA sequences found in this sample. The chain is built from TRBV18 and TRBJ2-5, with D possibly being TRBD2 (5 bases). Germline V CDR1 and CDR2: KGHSH, LQKENI. Trimming removed 0 bases at V and 3 bases at J, with 5 bases between. CDR3 length equals 13 residues. CDR3 sequence: CASSPPGEETQYF. The CDR3 DNA is TGTGCCAGCTCACCACCCGGGGAAGAGACCCAGTACTTC.

In its sample, this clone was seen once. The chain recombines TRBV6-5 with TRBJ2-5; D ambiguous. Per the germline V gene, CDR1 is MNHEY and CDR2 is SVGAGI. The CDR3 totals 11 residues. V lost 4 bases and J lost 3, with 3 bases in between. CDR3 region: CASSFKETQYF. CDR3 sequence (DNA): TGTGCCAGCAGTTTCAAAGAGACCCAGTACTTC.

The chain carries TRBV9 and TRBJ2-7, with D perhaps matching TRBD2 (6 bases). V lost 1 base and J 2 bases, leaving 13 bases between the germline ends. The CDR3 spans 15 residues. Germline CDR1 and CDR2: SGDLS and YYNGEE. The CDR3 coding sequence is TGTGCCAGCAGCGTAAGTTGGGGGGTCCCCTACGAGCAGTACTTC. This translates into CASSVSWGVPYEQYF. The whole variable domain, filled in from reference TRBV9 and TRBJ2-7, reads DSGVTQTPKHLITATGQRVTLRCSPRSGDLSVYWYQQSLDQGLQFLIQYYNGEERAKGNILERFSAQQFPDLHSELNLSSLELGDSALYFCASSVSWGVPYEQYFGPGTRLTVT.

A single count supports this clone. The genes are TRBV5-4 and TRBJ1-2, with 8 bases lining up with TRBD1. With 2 bases clipped from V and 4 bases from J, the junction kept 1 base outside the gene matches. Looked up from germline, CDR1 is SGHNT and CDR2 is YYREEE (reference sequence). The CDR3 totals 13 residues. In nucleotides, the CDR3 is TGTGCCAGCAGCTTTGACAGGGGCTATGGCTACACCTTC. Residues: CASSFDRGYGYTF.

The V and J genes are TRBV5-4 and TRBJ2-7, with D tentatively TRBD2 (5 bases). Germline CDR1 SGHNT, CDR2 YYREEE (reference sequence). The germline V and J ends were trimmed by 0 bases and 2 bases, with 12 bases remaining between them. This CDR3 contains 15 residues. The CDR3 DNA is TGTGCCAGCAGCTTGGAAGGGCTAGCCACCTACGAGCAGTACTTC. Translation gives CASSLEGLATYEQYF. Filled out from reference TRBV5-4 and TRBJ2-7, the complete variable domain reads ETGVTQSPTHLIKTRGQQVTLRCSSQSGHNTVSWYQQALGQGPQFIFQYYREEENGRGNFPPRFSGLQFPNYSSELNVNALELDDSALYLCASSLEGLATYEQYFGPGTRLTVT.

This clone was observed once. The J gene is TRBJ2-2, the V gene TRBV7-2; 7 bases line up with TRBD1. CDR1 SGHTA and CDR2 FQGNSA come from the germline V gene. The CDR3 is 15 residues long. Trimming cost V 8 bases and J 5 bases; bases outside gene matches: 11. In nucleotides, the CDR3 is TGTGCCAGCTGGGATCGGGACAGCTCTACCGGGGAGCTGTTTTTT. It encodes CASWDRDSSTGELFF.

The J gene is TRBJ2-5, the V gene TRBV20-1; weak D call: TRBD2 (5 bases). The CDR3 extends over 10 amino acids. CDR1 is DFQATT, CDR2 SNEGSKA, per germline (reference sequence). CDR3 bases: TGCAGCGGGATCGGGGAGACCCAGTACTTC. Translation: CSGIGETQYF.

The chain employs TRBV5-1 and TRBJ1-4; D is unclear. This CDR3 spans 15 amino acids. Between the trimmed V and J ends, which lost 4 bases and 10 bases, there was a span of 20 bases. Germline lookup yields CDR1 SGHRS and CDR2 YFSETQ. The CDR3 DNA follows: TGCGCCAGCAGCCCCGAACGTGTGTCTGCGGTAAAACTGTTTTTT. This sequence encodes CASSPERVSAVKLFF.

About this clone itself: The sample has other DNA sequences that encode this CDR3 too. This chain links TRBV30 with TRBJ1-6; D unclear. There are 13 residues in the CDR3. Per the germline V gene, CDR1 is GTSNPN and CDR2 is SVGIG (reference sequence). V gave up 0 bases and J gave up 10 bases, with 10 bases separating them. This chain's CDR3 is CAWSVQYESPLHF. Here the CDR3 DNA reads TGTGCCTGGAGTGTACAGTACGAATCACCCCTCCACTTT.

The J gene is TRBJ2-5, the V gene TRBV4-1; 12 bases are a match to TRBD2. Losses at the gene ends were 0 bases for V and 5 bases for J; bases not matched to a gene: 10. CDR3 size: 18 residues. Germline assignment: CDR1 MGHRA and CDR2 YSYEKL. The CDR3 sequence is CASSQDRASGGGRETQYF. The DNA of the CDR3 is TGCGCCAGCAGCCAAGATCGGGCTAGCGGGGGGGGCAGGGAGACCCAGTACTTC.

The genes are TRBV5-4 and TRBJ2-3, with TRBD2 matching 9 bases. Germline CDR1 is SGHNT and CDR2 is YYREEE (reference sequence). V dropped 5 bases and J dropped 3; count of bases not matched to a gene: 7. The CDR3 is 15 amino acids. The DNA for the CDR3 is TGTGCCAGCAGTTTAGCGGGGGATTCGACAGATACGCAGTATTTT. Its protein product is CASSLAGDSTDTQYF.

This clone was counted between two and nine times. The chain is built from TRBV7-2 and TRBJ2-7; TRBD2 agrees at 7 bases. CDR1 SGHTA and CDR2 FQGNSA come from the germline V gene. Trimming removed 4 bases from V and 7 bases from J; junction bases left unmatched: 10. This CDR3 region has 14 residues. The CDR3 protein is CASSSTRDGREQYF. The CDR3, as DNA: TGTGCCAGCAGCTCAACGAGGGACGGGAGGGAGCAGTACTTC. The full variable domain, in which reference TRBV7-2 and TRBJ2-7 provide the parts outside the CDR3, is GAGVSQSPSNKVTEKGKDVELRCDPISGHTALYWYRQSLGQGLEFLIYFQGNSAPDKSGLPSDRFSAERTGGSVSTLTIQRTQQEDSAVYLCASSSTRDGREQYFGPGTRLTVT.

The chain is built from TRBV2 and TRBJ1-6; D call uncertain. CDR1 SNHLY and CDR2 FYNNEI come from the germline V gene. The CDR3 loop spans 12 amino acids. Trimming took off 5 bases at V and 9 bases at J, with 8 bases between the two ends. CDR3 residues: CASSITGSPLHF. The CDR3 coding sequence is TGTGCCAGCAGTATTACGGGTTCACCCCTCCACTTT.

The J gene is TRBJ2-1, the V gene TRBV6-1, with 7 bases fitting TRBD2. CDR1 MNHNS and CDR2 SASEGT come from the germline V gene. V trimming: 4 bases; J trimming: 8 bases; junction bases outside the gene matches: 14. This CDR3 is 16 amino acids long. In nucleotides, the CDR3 is TGTGCCAGCAGTGTCGAACCGGGACCTGCGGGGGATGAGCAGTTCTTC. Its protein is CASSVEPGPAGDEQFF.

This clone has a single count. The rearrangement links TRBV9 to TRBJ2-7; TRBD1 agrees at 7 bases. Germline CDR1 reads SGDLS; CDR2 reads YYNGEE. The CDR3 extends over 13 amino acids. V gave up 2 bases and J gave up 7 bases; unmatched junction bases: 6. The CDR3 protein is CASSVDRAGEQYF. The CDR3 nucleotides are TGTGCCAGCAGCGTTGACAGGGCTGGGGAGCAGTACTTC.

The V and J genes are TRBV29-1 and TRBJ2-4, with a tentative D call TRBD1 (6 bases). The germline V gene has CDR1 SQVTM and CDR2 ANQGSEA. CDR3 size: 15 residues. V lost 7 bases to trimming and J lost 0 bases, with 16 bases between them. CDR3 coding DNA: TGCAGCGCCGAGGGGGTAACCCAAGCCAAAAACATTCAGTACTTC. Its protein product is CSAEGVTQAKNIQYF.

The rearrangement joins TRBV2 to TRBJ2-7; D gene ambiguous. CDR1 and CDR2 from the germline V gene are SNHLY and FYNNEI. The CDR3 consists of 12 residues. V shed 3 bases and J shed 1 base, with 4 bases lying between them. In DNA form, the CDR3 reads TGTGCCAGCAGTGAGGAGTCCTACGAGCAGTACTTC. The encoded protein is CASSEESYEQYF.

This clone appeared a single time. The chain uses TRBV10-2 and TRBJ1-2, with a possible D match to TRBD1 (5 bases). Germline loops: CDR1 WSHSY, CDR2 SAAADI. V lost 6 bases to trimming and J lost 5 bases, with 16 bases between them. The length of the CDR3 is 14 residues. The CDR3 nucleotides are TGCGCCAGCAGGCAAAGCGGGGGGGAATATGGCTACACCTTC. It translates to CASRQSGGEYGYTF.

This clone has just one count. The genes are TRBV7-2 and TRBJ1-1; no firm D call. The CDR3 is made up of 14 amino acids. Germline assignment: CDR1 SGHTA and CDR2 FQGNSA. The germline V and J ends were trimmed by 5 bases and 9 bases, with 19 bases remaining between them. The CDR3 here is CASSLDLLTSKAFF. Written as DNA, the CDR3 is TGTGCCAGCAGCCTCGACCTGTTGACATCAAAAGCTTTCTTT.

The rearrangement joins TRBV19 to TRBJ2-5; 7 nucleotides match TRBD2. CDR1 is LNHDA and CDR2 is SQIVND in the germline V gene (reference sequence). After removal of 7 bases from V and 2 bases from J, the junction contained 10 bases not matched to a gene. The CDR3 has 15 amino acids. The CDR3, as DNA: TGTGCCAGTAAGCGCGGGGGTACATCTCAAGAGACCCAGTACTTC. It encodes CASKRGGTSQETQYF.

The CDR3 nucleotides are TGTGCCAGCTGGGGACAGGAGACGGCCTACGAGCAGTACTTC. Amino acid sequence: CASWGQETAYEQYF. J is TRBJ2-5 and V is TRBV27; 8 bases map to TRBD1. With the DNA end fitting TRBJ2-7 better, the J assignment may be wrong. The germline CDR1 and CDR2 sequences are MNHEY and SMNVEV (reference sequence). This CDR3 region has 14 residues.

This rearrangement joins TRBV4-1 to TRBJ2-3, with D possibly TRBD1 on 6 matching bases. V was trimmed by 4 bases and J by 6 bases, leaving 17 bases between them. The CDR3 runs to 15 residues. Germline lookup yields CDR1 MGHRA and CDR2 YSYEKL. As DNA, the CDR3 is TGCGCCAGCAGCCCACAGGGACGACCGGGGGATACGCAGTATTTT. Translated: CASSPQGRPGDTQYF.

This chain uses TRBV4-2 with TRBJ1-2, with no clear D. V lost 0 bases, J lost 8 bases, and 10 bases lay in between. The CDR3 is 13 amino acids. The germline gives CDR1 LGHNA, CDR2 YNFKEQ. The CDR3 DNA reads as TGTGCCAGCAGCCAAGACACAGAGTTGGGCTACACCTTC. Its translation is CASSQDTELGYTF.

CDR3 nucleotides: TGTGCCAGCACGGTGGCGGTGAACACTGAAGCTTTCTTT. Protein sequence: CASTVAVNTEAFF. The V gene is TRBV2, the J gene TRBJ1-1; D is uncertain. The V end lost 7 bases, the J end lost 0 bases, and 9 bases lay between the germline ends. This CDR3 spans 13 amino acids. Germline CDR1 SNHLY, CDR2 FYNNEI.

The gene calls are TRBV4-1 and TRBJ1-6; D is undetermined. Germline CDR1 is MGHRA and CDR2 is YSYEKL. The CDR3 sequence is 17 residues long. Deletions cut 0 bases from V and 6 bases from J, with 15 bases between. The CDR3 DNA reads as TGCGCCAGCAGCCAAGATCAGGTTACGGGAAGTAATTCACCCCTCCACTTT. Its protein is CASSQDQVTGSNSPLHF.